This T cell receptor beta chain was obtained from a study of cytomegalovirus exposure and HLA in healthy donors. Overall study findings and caveats: A few V segments could not be told apart, such as TRBV6-2 and TRBV6-3, and were left out. Through in vitro validation, a few CMV-associated chains were shown to be specific for CMV antigens. The likely origin of a cluster of highly shared sequence variants was a sequencing artifact.

Per germline, CDR1 MNHNY and CDR2 SVGAGI (reference sequence). V lost 7 bases, J lost 5 bases, and 15 bases lay in between. The CDR3 extends over 14 amino acids. PCR amplification relied on 60 Vbeta primers (plus 13 Jbeta primers). Sequencing used immunoSEQ multiplex PCR; TCRdb keeps in-frame clones, though not all of them. Among under 200,000 clones, about 77% were seen once, and the ten largest hold about 2.4%. With regard to this clone: What it binds is unknown.

The sequence was obtained from a middle-aged woman in good health and CMV-seropositive. This chain links TRBV6-6 with TRBJ2-1; the D gene is possibly TRBD2 (6 bases). Sequenced material: PBMCs. The CDR3 reads CASINAGQNNEQFF. Written as DNA, the CDR3 is TGTGCCAGCATCAACGCGGGGCAGAACAATGAGCAGTTCTTC.